A selection of T cell receptor beta chains follows, all from one sample in a study of vaccination and CD4 T cells after COVID-19. Their antigens remain unidentified. MiXCR, applied by TCRdb to the PCR reads, yields one record per CDR3 protein. The data show about 12,000 distinct CDR3 sequences, 55% to 65% seen once. The sample in question was CD4+ T cells from blood, cultured in vitro, obtained before SARS-CoV-2 vaccination. The source is a human donor who had recovered from COVID-19. CDR3s include the opening cysteine and the closing phenylalanine or tryptophan. Fields, in order: D gene, clone size, V gene, J gene, CDR3 protein, CDR3 DNA. D genes are given only for firm matches. Size is omitted from some rows. Given values are once, few, many or a class for expanded clones.

>TRBD1|.|TRBV19|TRBJ2-5
CASSLDREETQYF
TGTGCCAGTAGTCTGGACAGGGAAGAGACCCAGTACTTC
>.|.|TRBV7-9|TRBJ2-5
CASSLALRGRQTQYF
.
>.|.|TRBV5-1|TRBJ2-7
CASSPGALNEQYF
TGCGCCAGCAGCCCGGGGGCCCTAAACGAGCAGTACTTC
>.|.|TRBV29-1|TRBJ1-1
CSARVFEGSVNTEAFF
TGCAGCGCCCGCGTATTCGAGGGGTCCGTGAACACTGAAGCTTTCTTT
>.|.|TRBV7-2|TRBJ2-1
CASSSAGTQKFF
TGTGCCAGCAGCTCCGCCGGGACCCAGAAGTTCTTC
>TRBD2|.|TRBV20-1|TRBJ2-3
CSAKPLGTSGRVRTDTQYF
TGCAGTGCTAAACCTCTCGGGACTAGCGGGAGGGTCCGCACAGATACGCAGTATTTT
>.|.|TRBV7-3|TRBJ2-1
CASSLLPGGNNEQFF
TGTGCCAGCAGCTTGCTACCTGGGGGTAACAATGAGCAGTTCTTC
>.|.|TRBV7-9|TRBJ1-4
CASTLGPNEKLFF
TGTGCCAGCACCCTCGGGCCTAATGAAAAACTGTTTTTT
>.|few|TRBV30|TRBJ1-1
CAWSDSHTEAFF
TGTGCCTGGAGTGACAGCCACACTGAAGCTTTCTTT
>TRBD2|.|TRBV28|TRBJ2-5
CASSLAGGRETQYF
TGTGCCAGCAGTTTAGCGGGAGGAAGGGAGACCCAGTACTTC
>TRBD2|once|TRBV4-3|TRBJ2-1
CASSLTSGRADEQFF
TGCGCCAGCAGCCTTACTAGCGGGAGGGCCGATGAGCAGTTCTTC
>TRBD1|.|TRBV30|TRBJ1-2
CAWSRYTGDGYTF
TGTGCCTGGAGTAGATACACAGGGGATGGCTACACCTTC
>.|.|TRBV28|TRBJ2-7
CASSEAGSYEQYF
TGTGCCAGCAGTGAGGCGGGATCCTACGAGCAGTACTTC
>.|.|TRBV7-9|TRBJ1-3
CASSPSGTGSTGNTIYF
TGTGCCAGCAGCCCCAGCGGCACAGGGTCGACTGGAAACACCATATATTTT
>.|.|TRBV19|TRBJ2-5
CASSKLRDKETQYF
TGTGCCAGTAGTAAGCTCCGGGACAAAGAGACCCAGTACTTC
>.|.|TRBV20-1|TRBJ2-7
CSATRAYEQYF
TGCAGTGCTACCCGCGCCTACGAGCAGTACTTC
>TRBD2|.|TRBV7-2|TRBJ2-3
CASSRIPGSASGSTDTQYF
TGTGCCAGCAGTCGTATCCCCGGCTCGGCTAGCGGGAGCACAGATACGCAGTATTTT
>TRBD1|.|TRBV12-3/TRBV12-4|TRBJ1-2
CASSHTGGDGYTF
TGTGCCAGCAGTCATACAGGGGGTGATGGCTACACCTTC
>TRBD2|.|TRBV15|TRBJ2-5
CATSDVGGETQYF
TGTGCCACCAGCGACGTGGGGGGGGAGACCCAGTACTTC
>TRBD2|.|TRBV7-2|TRBJ2-7
CASSLRGTSPYEQYF
TGTGCCAGCAGCTTGCGGGGGACTAGCCCCTACGAGCAGTACTTC
>.|.|TRBV20-1|TRBJ2-7
CSAHSRNYEQYF
TGCAGTGCCCATAGTAGGAACTACGAGCAGTACTTC
>TRBD2|.|TRBV6-1|TRBJ2-7
CASRTSGDTYEQYF
TGTGCCAGCAGAACTAGCGGGGACACCTACGAGCAGTACTTC
>.|.|TRBV7-2|TRBJ2-5
CASSLGNNGETQYF
TGTGCCAGCAGCTTAGGGAATAATGGGGAGACCCAGTACTTC
>.|.|TRBV20-1|TRBJ1-2
CSAPGTPPNYGYTF
TGCAGTGCTCCCGGGACGCCACCTAACTATGGCTACACCTTC
>TRBD2|few|TRBV19|TRBJ2-3
CASSFSGSYADTQYF
TGTGCCAGTAGTTTTAGCGGGAGTTACGCAGATACGCAGTATTTT
>.|.|TRBV15|TRBJ2-5
CATSQGKTQYF
TGTGCCACCAGCCAGGGGAAGACCCAGTACTTC
>.|.|TRBV19|TRBJ2-7
CASSKGAGGEQYF
TGTGCCAGTAGTAAGGGAGCTGGGGGCGAGCAGTACTTC
>.|.|TRBV24-1|TRBJ2-5
CATSDGHYQETQYF
TGTGCCACCAGTGATGGGCATTACCAAGAGACCCAGTACTTC
>.|.|TRBV19|TRBJ1-1
CASSILGGGTEAFF
TGTGCCAGTAGTATTTTGGGAGGGGGAACTGAAGCTTTCTTT
>.|large|TRBV20-1|TRBJ2-3
CSARDSLGGLSDTQYF
TGCAGTGCTAGAGATTCGTTGGGGGGGCTCTCAGATACGCAGTATTTT
>.|once|TRBV20-1|TRBJ2-7
CSAREALGAYEQYF
TGCAGTGCTAGAGAGGCACTGGGCGCCTACGAGCAGTACTTC
>.|.|TRBV7-9|TRBJ1-6
CASSLFGQGNSPLHF
TGTGCCAGCAGCTTATTTGGGCAGGGGAATTCACCCCTCCACTTT
>TRBD1|.|TRBV6-1|TRBJ1-5
CASFSNRGGDSNQPQHF
TGTGCCAGCTTTTCAAACAGGGGAGGAGACAGCAATCAGCCCCAGCATTTT
>.|.|TRBV15|TRBJ2-7
CATSDRDSYEQYF
TGTGCCACCAGCGACCGGGACTCCTACGAGCAGTACTTC
>.|.|TRBV7-2|TRBJ2-1
CASSPFRSYNEQFF
TGTGCCAGCAGCCCCTTTAGATCCTACAATGAGCAGTTCTTC
>.|.|TRBV19|TRBJ1-2
CASSMGRGDYGYTF
TGTGCCAGTAGTATGGGCAGGGGTGACTATGGCTACACCTTC
>TRBD1|few|TRBV6-1|TRBJ1-6
CASSPGQGNSPLHF
TGTGCCAGCAGTCCGGGACAGGGTAATTCACCCCTCCACTTT
>TRBD1|.|TRBV11-2|TRBJ2-1
CASSPLTGYNEQFF
TGTGCCAGCAGCCCCCTGACAGGGTACAATGAGCAGTTCTTC
>.|few|TRBV27|TRBJ1-6
CASSSSYNSPLHF
TGTGCCAGCAGTAGCTCCTATAATTCACCCCTCCACTTT
>.|few|TRBV15|TRBJ2-6
CATSTNRAGANVLTF
TGTGCCACCAGCACTAATCGGGCTGGGGCCAACGTCCTGACTTTC
>TRBD1|few|TRBV20-1|TRBJ2-3
CSALGLGQGTADTQYF
TGCAGTGCCCTTGGCCTAGGACAGGGGACGGCAGATACGCAGTATTTT
>.|.|TRBV20-1|TRBJ1-2
CSARIFTGQANYGYTF
TGCAGTGCTAGAATTTTTACGGGCCAAGCTAACTATGGCTACACCTTC
>TRBD1|.|TRBV27|TRBJ1-3
CASSATGLHSGNTIYF
TGTGCCAGCAGTGCGACAGGGCTTCACTCTGGAAACACCATATATTTT
>.|.|TRBV10-1|TRBJ2-7
CDYSGSCEQYF
TGCGACTATAGCGGTTCCTGCGAGCAGTACTTC
>.|.|TRBV7-2|TRBJ2-2
CASSFSATNTGELFF
TGTGCCAGCAGCTTTTCCGCGACGAACACCGGGGAGCTGTTTTTT
>.|.|TRBV7-2|TRBJ2-3
CASSLAGGLRDTQYF
TGTGCCAGCAGCTTAGCCGGGGGATTAAGAGATACGCAGTATTTT
>.|.|TRBV6-4|TRBJ2-1
CASSDGSSYNEQFF
TGTGCCAGCAGTGACGGGAGCTCCTACAATGAGCAGTTCTTC
>.|.|TRBV7-2|TRBJ2-1
CASSLGGEQFF
TGTGCCAGCAGCTTAGGGGGCGAGCAGTTCTTC
>TRBD1|few|TRBV20-1|TRBJ1-6
CSARVPGQGKSPLHF
TGCAGTGCTAGAGTTCCGGGACAGGGGAAGTCACCCCTCCACTTT
>.|.|TRBV7-2|TRBJ1-5
CASSPGRGGNQPQHF
TGTGCCAGCAGCCCAGGGAGAGGAGGCAATCAGCCCCAGCATTTT
>TRBD1|few|TRBV15|TRBJ2-5
CATSRDGRGRRETQYF
TGTGCCACCAGCAGAGATGGCAGGGGGCGACGCGAGACCCAGTACTTC
>.|.|TRBV6-1|TRBJ2-3
CASGEAGTTSTDTQYF
TGTGCCAGCGGTGAGGCAGGGACCACTAGCACAGATACGCAGTATTTT
>TRBD2|few|TRBV20-1|TRBJ2-5
CSAMKGRVQLKRETQYF
TGCAGTGCTATGAAGGGGAGGGTCCAGCTCAAGAGGGAGACCCAGTACTTC
>.|.|TRBV11-2|TRBJ1-6
CASSLSGNYNSPLHF
TGTGCCAGCAGCTTAAGTGGGAACTATAATTCACCCCTCCACTTT
>TRBD1|.|TRBV29-1|TRBJ1-1
CSVGTGGWGTEAFF
TGCAGCGTTGGGACAGGGGGCTGGGGGACTGAAGCTTTCTTT
>TRBD2|once|TRBV7-2|TRBJ2-7
CASSSSTSGRLPHEQYF
TGTGCCAGCAGCTCTTCGACTAGCGGGAGGCTCCCCCACGAGCAGTACTTC
>.|few|TRBV7-3|TRBJ1-1
CASSFGSNTEAFF
TGTGCCAGCAGCTTCGGATCGAACACTGAAGCTTTCTTT
>.|few|TRBV2|TRBJ1-5
CASSRRSNQPQHF
TGTGCCAGCAGTCGTCGTAGCAATCAGCCCCAGCATTTT
>TRBD1|few|TRBV20-1|TRBJ2-4
CSADRTGSSAKNIQYF
TGCAGTGCTGATAGGACAGGTTCATCGGCCAAAAACATTCAGTACTTC
>TRBD2|.|TRBV19|TRBJ2-5
CASSILAGGQETQYF
TGTGCCAGTAGTATTCTAGCGGGAGGGCAAGAGACCCAGTACTTC